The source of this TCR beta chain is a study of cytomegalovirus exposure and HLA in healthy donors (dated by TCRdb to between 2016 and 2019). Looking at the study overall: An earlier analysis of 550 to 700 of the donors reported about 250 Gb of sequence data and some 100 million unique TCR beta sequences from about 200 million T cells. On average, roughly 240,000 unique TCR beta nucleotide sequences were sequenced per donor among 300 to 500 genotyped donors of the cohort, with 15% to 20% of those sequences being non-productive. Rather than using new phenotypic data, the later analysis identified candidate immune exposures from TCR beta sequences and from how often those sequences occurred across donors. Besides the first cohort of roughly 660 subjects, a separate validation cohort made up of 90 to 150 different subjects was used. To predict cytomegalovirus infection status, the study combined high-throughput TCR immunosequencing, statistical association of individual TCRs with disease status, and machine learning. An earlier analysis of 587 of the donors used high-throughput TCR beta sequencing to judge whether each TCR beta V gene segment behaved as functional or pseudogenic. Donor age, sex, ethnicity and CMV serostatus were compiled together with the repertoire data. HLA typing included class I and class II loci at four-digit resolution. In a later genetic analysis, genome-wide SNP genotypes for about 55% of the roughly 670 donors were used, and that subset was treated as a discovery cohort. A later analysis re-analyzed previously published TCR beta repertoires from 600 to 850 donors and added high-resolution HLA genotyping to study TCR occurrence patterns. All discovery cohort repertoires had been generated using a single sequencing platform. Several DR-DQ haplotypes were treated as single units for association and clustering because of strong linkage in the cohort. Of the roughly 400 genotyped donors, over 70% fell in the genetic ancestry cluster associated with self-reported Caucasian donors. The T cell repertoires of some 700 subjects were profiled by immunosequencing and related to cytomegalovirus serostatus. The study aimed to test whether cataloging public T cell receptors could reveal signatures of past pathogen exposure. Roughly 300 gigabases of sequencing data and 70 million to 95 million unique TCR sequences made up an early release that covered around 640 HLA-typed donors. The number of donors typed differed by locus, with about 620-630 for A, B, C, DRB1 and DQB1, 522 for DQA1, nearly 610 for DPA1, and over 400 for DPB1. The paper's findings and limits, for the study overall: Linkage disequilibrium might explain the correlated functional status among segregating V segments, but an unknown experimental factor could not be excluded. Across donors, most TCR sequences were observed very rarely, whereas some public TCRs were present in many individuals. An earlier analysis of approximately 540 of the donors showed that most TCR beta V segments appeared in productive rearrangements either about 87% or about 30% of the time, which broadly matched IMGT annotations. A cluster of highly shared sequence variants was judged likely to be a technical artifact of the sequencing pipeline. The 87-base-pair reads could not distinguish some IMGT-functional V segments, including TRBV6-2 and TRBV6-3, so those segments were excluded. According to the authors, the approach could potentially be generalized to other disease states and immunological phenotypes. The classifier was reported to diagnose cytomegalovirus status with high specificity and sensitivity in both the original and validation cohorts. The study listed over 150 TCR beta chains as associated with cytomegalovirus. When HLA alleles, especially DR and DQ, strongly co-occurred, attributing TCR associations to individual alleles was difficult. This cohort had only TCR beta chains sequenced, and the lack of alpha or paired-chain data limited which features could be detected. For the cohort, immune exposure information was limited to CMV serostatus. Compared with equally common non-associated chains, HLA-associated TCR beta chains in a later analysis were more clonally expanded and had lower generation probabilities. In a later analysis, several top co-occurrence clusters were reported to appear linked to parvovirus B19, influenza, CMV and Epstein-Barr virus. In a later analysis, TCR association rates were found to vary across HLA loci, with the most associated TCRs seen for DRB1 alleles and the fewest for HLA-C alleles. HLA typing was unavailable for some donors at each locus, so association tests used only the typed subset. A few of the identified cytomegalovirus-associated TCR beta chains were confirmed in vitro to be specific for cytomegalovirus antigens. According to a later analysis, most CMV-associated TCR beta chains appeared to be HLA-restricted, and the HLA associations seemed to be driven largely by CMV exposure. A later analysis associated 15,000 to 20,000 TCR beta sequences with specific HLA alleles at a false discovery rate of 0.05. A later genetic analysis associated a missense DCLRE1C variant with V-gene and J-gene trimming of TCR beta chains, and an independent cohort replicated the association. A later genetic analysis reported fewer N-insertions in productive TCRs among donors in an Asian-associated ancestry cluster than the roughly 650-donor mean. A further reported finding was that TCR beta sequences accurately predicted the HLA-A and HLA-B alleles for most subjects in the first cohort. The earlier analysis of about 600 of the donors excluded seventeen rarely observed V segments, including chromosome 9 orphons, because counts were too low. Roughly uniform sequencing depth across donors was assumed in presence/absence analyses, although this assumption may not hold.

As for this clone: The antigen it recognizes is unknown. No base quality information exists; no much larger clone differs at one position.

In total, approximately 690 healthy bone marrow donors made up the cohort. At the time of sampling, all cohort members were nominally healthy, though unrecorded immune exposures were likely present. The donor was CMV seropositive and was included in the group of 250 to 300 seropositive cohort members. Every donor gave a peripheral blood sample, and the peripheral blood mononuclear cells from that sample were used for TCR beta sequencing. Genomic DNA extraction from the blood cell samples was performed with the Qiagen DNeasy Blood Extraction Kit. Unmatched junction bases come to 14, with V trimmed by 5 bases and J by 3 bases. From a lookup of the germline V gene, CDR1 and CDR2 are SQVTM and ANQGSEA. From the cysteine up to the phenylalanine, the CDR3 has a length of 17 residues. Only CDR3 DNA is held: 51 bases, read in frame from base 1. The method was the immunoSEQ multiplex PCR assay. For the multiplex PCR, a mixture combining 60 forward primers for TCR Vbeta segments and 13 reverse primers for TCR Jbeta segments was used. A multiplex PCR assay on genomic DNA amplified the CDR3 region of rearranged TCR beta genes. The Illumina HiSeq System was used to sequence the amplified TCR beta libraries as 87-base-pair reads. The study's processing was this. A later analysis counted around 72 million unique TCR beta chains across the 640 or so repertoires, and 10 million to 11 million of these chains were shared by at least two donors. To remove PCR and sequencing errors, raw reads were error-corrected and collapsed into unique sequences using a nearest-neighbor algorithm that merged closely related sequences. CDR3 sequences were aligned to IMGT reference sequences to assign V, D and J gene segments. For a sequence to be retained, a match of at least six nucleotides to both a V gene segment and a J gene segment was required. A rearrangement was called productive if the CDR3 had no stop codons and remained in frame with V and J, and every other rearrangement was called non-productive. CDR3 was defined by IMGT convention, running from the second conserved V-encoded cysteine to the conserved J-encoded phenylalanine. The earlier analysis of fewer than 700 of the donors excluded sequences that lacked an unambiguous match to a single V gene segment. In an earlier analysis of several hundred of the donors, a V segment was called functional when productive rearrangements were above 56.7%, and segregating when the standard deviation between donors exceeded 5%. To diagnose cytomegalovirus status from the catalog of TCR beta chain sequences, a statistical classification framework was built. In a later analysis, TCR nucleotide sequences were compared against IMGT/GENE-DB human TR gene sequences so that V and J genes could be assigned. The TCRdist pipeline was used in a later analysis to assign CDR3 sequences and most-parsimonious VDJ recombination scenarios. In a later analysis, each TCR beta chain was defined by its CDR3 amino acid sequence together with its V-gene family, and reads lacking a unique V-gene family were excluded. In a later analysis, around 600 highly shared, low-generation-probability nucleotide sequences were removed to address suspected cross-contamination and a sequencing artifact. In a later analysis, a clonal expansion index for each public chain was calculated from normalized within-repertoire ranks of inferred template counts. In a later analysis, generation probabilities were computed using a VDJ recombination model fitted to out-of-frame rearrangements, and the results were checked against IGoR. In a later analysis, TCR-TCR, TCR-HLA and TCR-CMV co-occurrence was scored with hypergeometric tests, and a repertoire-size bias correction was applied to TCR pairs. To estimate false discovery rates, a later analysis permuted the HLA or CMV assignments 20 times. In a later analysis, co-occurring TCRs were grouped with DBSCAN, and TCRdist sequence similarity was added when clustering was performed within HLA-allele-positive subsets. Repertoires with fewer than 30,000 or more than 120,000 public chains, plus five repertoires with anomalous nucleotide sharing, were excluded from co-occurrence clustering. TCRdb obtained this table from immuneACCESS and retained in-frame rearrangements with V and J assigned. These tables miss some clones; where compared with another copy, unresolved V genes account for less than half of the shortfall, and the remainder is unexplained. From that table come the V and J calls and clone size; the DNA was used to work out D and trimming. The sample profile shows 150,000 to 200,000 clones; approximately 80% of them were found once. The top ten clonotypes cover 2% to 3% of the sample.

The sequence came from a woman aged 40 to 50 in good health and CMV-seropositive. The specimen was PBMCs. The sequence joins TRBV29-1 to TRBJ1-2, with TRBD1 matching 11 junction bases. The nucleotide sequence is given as TGCAGCGTTTCTCAGAGGAGGCGGACAGGGGGCGACTATGGCTACACCTTC. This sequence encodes CSVSQRRRTGGDYGYTF.